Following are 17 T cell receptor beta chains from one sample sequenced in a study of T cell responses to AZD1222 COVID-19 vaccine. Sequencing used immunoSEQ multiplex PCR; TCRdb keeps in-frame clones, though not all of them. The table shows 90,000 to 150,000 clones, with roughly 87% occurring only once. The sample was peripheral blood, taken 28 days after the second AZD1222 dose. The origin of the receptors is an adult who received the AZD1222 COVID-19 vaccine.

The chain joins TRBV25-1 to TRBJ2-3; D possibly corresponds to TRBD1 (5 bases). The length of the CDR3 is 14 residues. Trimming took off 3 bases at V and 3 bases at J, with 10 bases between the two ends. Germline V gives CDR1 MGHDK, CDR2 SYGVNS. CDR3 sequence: CASSDWGRTDTQYF. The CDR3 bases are TGTGCCAGCAGTGATTGGGGCAGGACAGATACGCAGTATTTT.

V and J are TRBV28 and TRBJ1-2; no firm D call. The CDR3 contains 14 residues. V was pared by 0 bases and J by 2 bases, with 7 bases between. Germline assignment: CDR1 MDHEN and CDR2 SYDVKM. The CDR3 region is CASSLWAANYGYTF. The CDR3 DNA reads TGTGCCAGCAGTTTATGGGCAGCCAACTATGGCTACACCTTC.

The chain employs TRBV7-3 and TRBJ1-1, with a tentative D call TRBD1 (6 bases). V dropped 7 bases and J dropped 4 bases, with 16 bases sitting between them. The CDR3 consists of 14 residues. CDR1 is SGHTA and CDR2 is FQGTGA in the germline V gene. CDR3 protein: CASKQGIQTTEAFF. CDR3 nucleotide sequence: TGTGCCAGCAAACAGGGCATCCAGACCACTGAAGCTTTCTTT.

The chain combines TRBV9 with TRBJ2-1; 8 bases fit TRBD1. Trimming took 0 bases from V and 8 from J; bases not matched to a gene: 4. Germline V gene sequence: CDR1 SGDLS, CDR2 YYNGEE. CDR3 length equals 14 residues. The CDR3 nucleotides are TGTGCCAGCAGCGTAGGGGCAGGGGGCGATGAGCAGTTCTTC. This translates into CASSVGAGGDEQFF.

CDR3 in amino acids: CASSFRGAKNIQYF. CDR3 sequence (DNA): TGTGCCAGCAGCTTCCGGGGGGCCAAAAACATTCAGTACTTC. The chain employs TRBV7-9 and TRBJ2-4; possibly TRBD2 for D (6 bases). CDR3 length equals 14 residues. The V and J ends lost 3 bases and 1 base respectively, with 7 bases between them. CDR1 and CDR2 from the germline V gene are SEHNR and FQNEAQ (reference sequence).

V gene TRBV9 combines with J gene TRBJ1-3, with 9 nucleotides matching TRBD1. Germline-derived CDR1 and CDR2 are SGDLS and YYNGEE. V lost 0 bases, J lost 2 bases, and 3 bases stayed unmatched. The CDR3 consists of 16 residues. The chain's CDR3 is CASSVGNRGPGNTIYF. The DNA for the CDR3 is TGTGCCAGCAGCGTAGGGAACAGGGGGCCTGGAAACACCATATATTTT.

This chain's CDR3 is CASSLIRTGAETQYF. CDR3 in DNA: TGTGCCAGCAGCCTTATCCGGACAGGGGCAGAGACCCAGTACTTC. The rearrangement links TRBV6-2 or TRBV6-3 to TRBJ2-5; TRBD1 aligns across 9 bases. The CDR3 sequence is 15 residues long. V dropped 6 bases and J dropped 4; count of bases not matched to a gene: 9. Germline V gives CDR1 MNHEY, CDR2 SVGEGT.

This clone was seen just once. The CDR3 DNA reads TGTGCCAGCAGTCTGACAGATAGCAATCAGCCCCAGCATTTT. The encoded protein is CASSLTDSNQPQHF. J is TRBJ1-5 and V is TRBV6-6, with D perhaps TRBD1 (5 bases). V gave up 5 bases and J gave up 0 bases, with 8 bases separating them. The CDR3 is made up of 14 amino acids. CDR1 and CDR2 from the germline V gene are MNHNY and SVGAGI (reference sequence).

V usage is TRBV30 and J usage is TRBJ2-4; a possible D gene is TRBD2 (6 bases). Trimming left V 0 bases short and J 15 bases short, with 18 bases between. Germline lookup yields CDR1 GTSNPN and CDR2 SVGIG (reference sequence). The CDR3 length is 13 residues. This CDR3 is CAWSVQAEGSAYF. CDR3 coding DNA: TGTGCCTGGAGTGTACAGGCGGAGGGTAGCGCGTACTTC.

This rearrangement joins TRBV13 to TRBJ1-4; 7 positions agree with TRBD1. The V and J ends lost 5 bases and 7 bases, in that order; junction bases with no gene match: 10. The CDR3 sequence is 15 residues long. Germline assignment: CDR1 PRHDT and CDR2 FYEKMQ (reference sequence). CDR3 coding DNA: TGTGCCAGCAGCGAGGGACAGCTGAGTAGTGAAAAACTGTTTTTT. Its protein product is CASSEGQLSSEKLFF.

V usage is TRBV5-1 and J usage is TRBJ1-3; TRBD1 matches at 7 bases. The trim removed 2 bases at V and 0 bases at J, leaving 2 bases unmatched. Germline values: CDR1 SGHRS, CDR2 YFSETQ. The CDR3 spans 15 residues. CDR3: CASSLQGNSGNTIYF. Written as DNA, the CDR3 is TGCGCCAGCAGCTTACAGGGGAACTCTGGAAACACCATATATTTT.

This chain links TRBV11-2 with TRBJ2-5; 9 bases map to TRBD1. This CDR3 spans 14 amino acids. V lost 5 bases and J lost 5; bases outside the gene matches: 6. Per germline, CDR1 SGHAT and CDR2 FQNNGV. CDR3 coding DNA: TGTGCCAGCAGCCATGACAGGGGGAGGGAGACCCAGTACTTC. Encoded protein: CASSHDRGRETQYF.

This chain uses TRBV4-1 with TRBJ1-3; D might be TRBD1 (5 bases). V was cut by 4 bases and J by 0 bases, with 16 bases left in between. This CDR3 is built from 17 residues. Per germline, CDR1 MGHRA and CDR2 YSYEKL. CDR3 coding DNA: TGCGCCAGCAGCCTAAGCCCCCAGGGAGTCTCTGGAAACACCATATATTTT. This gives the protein CASSLSPQGVSGNTIYF.

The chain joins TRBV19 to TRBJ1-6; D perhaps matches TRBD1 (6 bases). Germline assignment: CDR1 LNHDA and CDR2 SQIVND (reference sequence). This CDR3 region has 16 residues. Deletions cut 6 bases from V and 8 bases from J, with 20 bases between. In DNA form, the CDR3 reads TGTGCCAGTAGCCCCACCGGGACAAGGGTCTATTCACCCCTCCACTTT. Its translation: CASSPTGTRVYSPLHF.

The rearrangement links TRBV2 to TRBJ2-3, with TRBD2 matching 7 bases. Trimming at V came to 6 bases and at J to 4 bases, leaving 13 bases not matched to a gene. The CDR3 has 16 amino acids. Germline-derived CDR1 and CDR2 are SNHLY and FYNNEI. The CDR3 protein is CASSQGGAGQADTQYF. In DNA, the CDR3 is TGTGCCAGCAGCCAGGGAGGGGCGGGGCAAGCAGATACGCAGTATTTT.

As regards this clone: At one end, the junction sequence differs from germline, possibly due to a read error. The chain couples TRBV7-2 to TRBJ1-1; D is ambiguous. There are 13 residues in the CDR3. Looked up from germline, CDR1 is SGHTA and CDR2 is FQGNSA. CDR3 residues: CASSLAMNTEAFF. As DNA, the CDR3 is TGTGCCAGCAGCCTAGCCATGAACACTGAAGCTTTCTTT.

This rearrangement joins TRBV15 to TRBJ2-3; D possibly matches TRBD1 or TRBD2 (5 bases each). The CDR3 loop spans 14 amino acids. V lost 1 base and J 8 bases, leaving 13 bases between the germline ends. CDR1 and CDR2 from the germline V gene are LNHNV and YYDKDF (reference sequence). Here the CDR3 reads CATSRVGEFGTQYF. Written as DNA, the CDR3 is TGTGCCACCAGCAGAGTGGGGGAGTTCGGTACGCAGTATTTT.